The 23 T cell receptor beta chains reported below all come from one sample, sequenced in a study of T cell repertoires in cytomegalovirus infection. TCRdb ran MiXCR on the reads and lists one entry per CDR3 protein. The sample contains 340,000 or so distinct CDR3 sequences, roughly 25% of which appear only once. No cognate antigen is known for these TCRs. The sequencing here drew on cultured PBMCs, taken from culture after CMV antigen stimulation. These receptors were taken from a human donor in good health (CMV status not recorded). Some clones in this sample may be carry-over from other donors' samples.

This clonotype was recorded a few times. The chain is built from TRBV19 and TRBJ2-1; 8 bases match TRBD1. Germline values: CDR1 LNHDA, CDR2 SQIVND (reference sequence). The length of the CDR3 is 16 residues. J was trimmed by 2 bases and V by 5 bases; bases with no gene match: 8. The DNA of the CDR3 is TGTGCCAGTAGTCCCACGGGACAGGTTCCCTACAATGAGCAGTTCTTC. It translates to CASSPTGQVPYNEQFF.

This clonotype was seen a handful of times. The V call is TRBV7-2, the J call TRBJ2-7, with 7 bases lining up with TRBD1. Unmatched junction bases numbered 5, after V lost 3 bases and J lost 3 bases. CDR1 and CDR2 (germline): SGHTA, FQGNSA. The CDR3 is made up of 14 amino acids. CDR3 residues: CASSFRDSHYEQYF. CDR3 nucleotides: TGTGCCAGCAGCTTCCGGGACAGTCACTACGAGCAGTACTTC.

The chain has TRBV6-8 and TRBJ2-1; TRBD1 agrees at 7 bases. The ends lost 2 bases at V and 4 bases at J; junction bases unmatched: 2. Germline lookup yields CDR1 MNHGY and CDR2 SAAAGT. The CDR3 sequence is 14 residues long. In DNA form, the CDR3 reads TGTGCCAGCAGTTACGGGACAGAGTACAATGAGCAGTTCTTC. This translates into CASSYGTEYNEQFF.

The chain couples TRBV19 to TRBJ2-5; 12 nucleotides match TRBD2. The V segment lost 6 bases and the J segment 1 base; nucleotides outside the gene matches: 3. Germline V gene lookup returns CDR1 LNHDA and CDR2 SQIVND (reference sequence). The CDR3 runs 15 residues. CDR3 sequence: CASRPGLAGQETQYF. The CDR3 bases are TGTGCCAGTAGACCGGGACTAGCGGGCCAAGAGACCCAGTACTTC.

Ten or more counts support this clonotype. The CDR3 here is CASSQELAGGYNEQFF. CDR3 bases: TGTGCCAGCAGCCAGGAACTAGCGGGAGGCTACAATGAGCAGTTCTTC. This sequence joins TRBV7-2 and TRBJ2-1; TRBD2 agrees at 12 bases. Losses at the gene ends were 5 bases for V and 3 bases for J; bases not matched to a gene: 5. Germline CDR1 and CDR2: SGHTA and FQGNSA. CDR3 length: 16 residues. Using reference TRBV7-2 and TRBJ2-1 for the parts outside the CDR3, the full variable domain is GAGVSQSPSNKVTEKGKDVELRCDPISGHTALYWYRQSLGQGLEFLIYFQGNSAPDKSGLPSDRFSAERTGGSVSTLTIQRTQQEDSAVYLCASSQELAGGYNEQFFGPGTRLTVL.

The chain has TRBV28 and TRBJ2-3; 10 positions agree with TRBD1. CDR3 length equals 15 residues. The V and J ends lost 4 bases and 7 bases, in that order; junction bases with no gene match: 8. CDR1 is MDHEN and CDR2 is SYDVKM in the germline V gene. The CDR3 DNA is TGTGCCAGCAGTTCCGGGACAGGGGACCTTAATACGCAGTATTTT. Encoded protein: CASSSGTGDLNTQYF.

This clonotype was counted ten times or more. The rearrangement links TRBV7-2 to TRBJ1-5, with 10 bases identical to TRBD1. Germline CDR1 is SGHTA and CDR2 is FQGNSA. This CDR3 comprises 16 residues. The V segment lost 5 bases and the J segment 1 base; nucleotides outside the gene matches: 5. The CDR3: CASSHDRGQSNQPQHF. DNA for the CDR3: TGTGCCAGCAGCCACGACAGGGGGCAAAGCAATCAGCCCCAGCATTTT.

The sample holds a few counts of this clonotype. The rearrangement links TRBV6-5 to TRBJ2-3; 10 bases match TRBD1. The CDR3 length is 17 residues. Germline V gives CDR1 MNHEY, CDR2 SVGAGI. Losses at the gene ends were 5 bases for V and 8 bases for J; bases not matched to a gene: 16. CDR3: CASSKPGTGVPHGTQYF. The CDR3 DNA reads as TGTGCCAGCAGTAAACCCGGGACAGGGGTCCCCCATGGTACGCAGTATTTT.

This chain joins TRBV9 and TRBJ2-1, with 7 bases fitting TRBD2. The CDR3 is made up of 13 amino acids. Per the germline V gene, CDR1 is SGDLS and CDR2 is YYNGEE. The V and J ends lost 0 bases and 13 bases, in that order; junction bases with no gene match: 7. Here the CDR3 DNA reads TGTGCCAGCAGCGTAGGAGGAACGGGAGGTCAGTTCTTC. It translates to CASSVGGTGGQFF.

The gene calls are TRBV12-3 or TRBV12-4 and TRBJ2-2; 12 positions agree with TRBD1. The CDR3 covers 16 residues. V dropped 6 bases and J dropped 4; count of bases not matched to a gene: 6. The CDR3 DNA reads TGTGCCAGCAGGGGACAGGGGGCGCTTAGCACCGGGGAGCTGTTTTTT. It encodes CASRGQGALSTGELFF.

This clonotype was found many times. The gene calls are TRBV28 and TRBJ2-7; maybe TRBD2 (6 bases). With 11 bases removed from V and 4 bases from J, the gap between germline ends came to 21 bases. Germline values: CDR1 MDHEN, CDR2 SYDVKM. CDR3 length: 14 residues. The CDR3, as DNA: TGTGCCGCTTGCGGGGCAGGTCAAATTTACGAGCAGTACTTC. Its translation is CAACGAGQIYEQYF.

The chain has TRBV6-6 and TRBJ1-1; TRBD1 might be the D (5 bases). The CDR3 length is 17 residues. V lost 4 bases and J lost 1, with 19 bases in between. CDR1 MNHNY and CDR2 SVGAGI come from the germline V gene (reference sequence). This CDR3 reads CASSLALSIDRNTEAFF. In DNA, the CDR3 is TGTGCCAGCAGTTTAGCTCTTTCCATCGACAGGAACACTGAAGCTTTCTTT.

V usage is TRBV19 and J usage is TRBJ2-7; 11 nucleotides agree with TRBD1. Germline CDR1 reads LNHDA; CDR2 reads SQIVND (reference sequence). V shed 6 bases, J shed 3 bases, and the junction held 7 bases outside the gene matches. This CDR3 region has 15 residues. The CDR3 DNA follows: TGTGCCAGTAGGACAACCGGGACAGGGGGCTACGAGCAGTACTTC. Translated, it gives CASRTTGTGGYEQYF.

This clonotype was detected only a few times. The rearrangement joins TRBV6-1 to TRBJ2-7; the D is unclear. This CDR3 comprises 12 residues. CDR1 is MNHNS, CDR2 SASEGT, per germline. Trimming stripped 8 bases from V and 6 bases from J, with 14 bases between. The CDR3 DNA sequence: TGTGCCAGCGGAAAAAGTGGGTTCGAGCAGTACGTC. Amino acid sequence: CASGKSGFEQYV.

V is TRBV20-1 and J is TRBJ2-1, with 7 bases fitting TRBD2. Germline V gene lookup returns CDR1 DFQATT and CDR2 SNEGSKA (reference sequence). Germline trimming cut 3 bases from V and 4 bases from J; bases unmatched to any gene: 9. CDR3 length equals 15 residues. The CDR3 DNA reads as TGCAGTGCTAGGGCTCCTAGCGGTCGGTACAATGAGCAGTTCTTC. Its translation is CSARAPSGRYNEQFF.

The CDR3 loop reads CASSLPGSYNEQFF. Here the CDR3 DNA reads TGTGCCAGCAGCTTACCCGGGTCTTACAATGAGCAGTTCTTC. This rearrangement joins TRBV5-6 to TRBJ2-1; D is unclear. This CDR3 spans 14 amino acids. Trimming stripped 2 bases from V and 4 bases from J, with 10 bases between. Germline-derived CDR1 and CDR2 are SGHDT and YYEEEE. The variable domain in full, completed from reference TRBV5-6 and TRBJ2-1, reads DAGVTQSPTHLIKTRGQQVTLRCSPKSGHDTVSWYQQALGQGPQFIFQYYEEEERQRGNFPDRFSGHQFPNYSSELNVNALLLGDSALYLCASSLPGSYNEQFFGPGTRLTVL.

This clonotype was detected ten times or more. The V and J genes are TRBV11-3 and TRBJ2-3, with 15 positions matching TRBD2. From germline, CDR1 is SGHNT and CDR2 YENEEA. The CDR3 consists of 17 residues. Trimming cost V 4 bases and J 0 bases; bases outside gene matches: 2. The CDR3 DNA is TGTGCCAGCAGCTCAGGACTAGCGGGAGGGAGCACAGATACGCAGTATTTT. Residues: CASSSGLAGGSTDTQYF.

The table lists this clonotype with many counts. CDR3 region: CASSPRTGGNEKLFF. The CDR3 DNA reads as TGTGCCAGCAGTCCCAGGACAGGGGGTAATGAAAAACTGTTTTTT. The chain couples TRBV12-3 or TRBV12-4 to TRBJ1-4; 10 nucleotides match TRBD1. J lost 4 bases, V lost 5 bases, and 4 bases had no gene match. The CDR3 runs 15 residues.

The J gene is TRBJ2-2, the V gene TRBV20-1, with D hard to call. Germline values: CDR1 DFQATT, CDR2 SNEGSKA (reference sequence). V was cut by 0 bases and J by 6 bases, with 8 bases left in between. The CDR3 length is 13 residues. CDR3 protein: CSARDLVAGELFF. CDR3 bases: TGCAGTGCTAGAGATTTGGTTGCCGGGGAGCTGTTTTTT.

The V call is TRBV19, the J call TRBJ2-5; D tentatively reads TRBD1 or TRBD2 (5 bases each). Germline values: CDR1 LNHDA, CDR2 SQIVND (reference sequence). CDR3 length: 11 amino acids. V was shortened by 10 bases and J by 4 bases, with 10 bases between the two germline ends. CDR3 sequence: CATRGRETQYF. In DNA, the CDR3 is TGTGCCACGAGGGGCCGAGAGACCCAGTACTTC.

The table lists this clonotype with a count of one. This chain links TRBV6-6 with TRBJ2-3; tentatively, D is TRBD2 (5 bases). The V and J ends lost 8 bases and 4 bases respectively, with 25 bases between them. This CDR3 comprises 17 residues. Germline CDR1 and CDR2: MNHNY and SVGAGI (reference sequence). The CDR3, as DNA: TGTGCCAGCCACTCCCCCGTACTAGGCCCCGTCGCAGATACGCAGTATTTT. Translated, it gives CASHSPVLGPVADTQYF.

The chain joins TRBV3-1 to TRBJ2-1; 16 positions agree with TRBD2. V lost 5 bases, J lost 9 bases, and 13 bases stayed unmatched. Germline CDR1 is LGHDT and CDR2 is YNNKEL (reference sequence). This CDR3 region has 18 residues. The CDR3: CASSRTGTSGRAKAEQFF. The CDR3 bases are TGTGCCAGCAGCAGAACCGGGACTAGCGGGAGGGCCAAAGCTGAGCAGTTCTTC.

This clonotype was detected ten times or more. The gene calls are TRBV29-1 and TRBJ1-6; D gene uncertain. From germline, CDR1 is SQVTM and CDR2 ANQGSEA. V was clipped by 4 bases and J by 5 bases, with 9 bases between them. CDR3 length equals 13 residues. The CDR3 sequence is CSVGAGNNSPLHF. The CDR3 DNA sequence: TGCAGCGTTGGGGCGGGGAATAATTCACCCCTCCACTTT.